The clone carrying this T cell receptor (beta chain) has only a few counts. The antigen remains undetermined. The PCR contained 60 Vbeta and 13 Jbeta primers. Measured with immunoSEQ multiplex PCR; TCRdb has only the in-frame clones, and not every one. The sample has about 120,000 clones; roughly 9.9% are singletons. The data were taken from a study of cytomegalovirus exposure and HLA in healthy donors. Study findings and constraints: TCR beta V- and J-gene trimming, according to a later analysis, was linked to a missense DCLRE1C variant. Most of the TCR beta V segments (in an earlier analysis) were productive either about 87% or about 30% of the time.

The CDR3 contains 15 residues. CDR1 and CDR2 (germline): ENHRY, SYGVKD. This rearrangement joins TRBV10-3 to TRBJ2-5; 9 bases line up with TRBD2. The DNA end favors TRBJ2-7, so the J call may be wrong. The TCR was taken from a man aged 30 to 39 in good health and CMV-seronegative. Sequencing was performed on PBMCs. The CDR3 loop is CAIRQDSGSSYEQYF. The CDR3 coding sequence is TGTGCCATCAGGCAGGATAGCGGGAGCTCCTACGAGCAGTACTTC.